These 22 T cell receptor beta chains originate from one sample sequenced in a study of blood T cell repertoires in COVID-19. Clones were read by immunoSEQ multiplex PCR, and TCRdb kept only the in-frame ones, dropping some. The data show roughly 200,000 clones, over 85% seen once. The sample was PBMCs or T cells enriched from blood (not recorded which). The receptors derive from a woman under 40 with acute COVID-19.

This chain joins TRBV9 and TRBJ2-4, with a weak D call TRBD2 (5 bases). The V end was cut by 4 bases, the J end by 2 bases, with 10 bases between. CDR3 length: 14 residues. The germline CDR1 and CDR2 sequences are SGDLS and YYNGEE. The CDR3 DNA is TGTGCCAGCAGCTCGGGGTATTCCAAAAACATTCAGTACTTC. This encodes CASSSGYSKNIQYF. Filled out from reference TRBV9 and TRBJ2-4, the complete variable domain reads DSGVTQTPKHLITATGQRVTLRCSPRSGDLSVYWYQQSLDQGLQFLIQYYNGEERAKGNILERFSAQQFPDLHSELNLSSLELGDSALYFCASSSGYSKNIQYFGAGTRLSVL.

J is TRBJ2-5 and V is TRBV10-3; TRBD1 agrees at 8 bases. This CDR3 is 14 amino acids long. V was pared by 5 bases and J by 2 bases, with 4 bases of the junction left unmatched. The germline CDR1 and CDR2 sequences are ENHRY and SYGVKD. In nucleotides, the CDR3 is TGTGCCATCAGTACGGACAGGGTACAAGAGACCCAGTACTTC. Protein: CAISTDRVQETQYF.

The chain combines TRBV19 with TRBJ1-2; possible D gene TRBD1, 6 bases. V was pared by 9 bases and J by 2 bases, with 22 bases between. The length of the CDR3 is 16 residues. In germline, CDR1 is LNHDA, CDR2 SQIVND (reference sequence). The DNA of the CDR3 is TGTGCCAGCCCTGAAGGGGGGGGGCGCAGGAACTATGGCTACACCTTC. Protein sequence: CASPEGGGRRNYGYTF.

The sample holds a few counts of this clone. CDR3 region: CASSLGRGGEKLFF. The CDR3 bases are TGTGCCAGCAGCTTGGGACGGGGAGGGGAAAAACTGTTTTTT. This chain uses TRBV5-6 with TRBJ1-4; D is undetermined. Germline lookup yields CDR1 SGHDT and CDR2 YYEEEE. V was shortened by 0 bases and J by 8 bases, with 11 bases between the two germline ends. The CDR3 is made up of 14 amino acids.

The rearrangement joins TRBV6-5 to TRBJ1-4; D is unclear. This CDR3 spans 15 amino acids. V gave up 2 bases and J gave up 4 bases, with 11 bases separating them. Germline V gene lookup returns CDR1 MNHEY and CDR2 SVGAGI. The CDR3 loop is CASSYGQWINEKLFF. CDR3 sequence (DNA): TGTGCCAGCAGTTACGGGCAGTGGATTAATGAAAAACTGTTTTTT.

This rearrangement joins TRBV2 to TRBJ1-1, with D possibly matching TRBD1 (6 bases). The CDR3 is 14 residues long. The V end lost 4 bases, the J end lost 1 base, and 10 bases lay between the germline ends. The germline V gene encodes CDR1 SNHLY and CDR2 FYNNEI. CDR3 amino acids: CASSGQVRNTEAFF. The DNA for the CDR3 is TGTGCCAGCAGTGGACAGGTGAGGAACACTGAAGCTTTCTTT.

The chain has TRBV5-8 and TRBJ1-1; D is ambiguous. There are 14 residues in the CDR3. In germline, CDR1 is SGHTS, CDR2 YDEGEE. Trimming shortened V by 6 bases and J by 2 bases, and 14 bases separated the two germline ends. The CDR3 nucleotides are TGTGCCAGCAACTCCGGGTCGATAAACACTGAAGCTTTCTTT. Amino acids: CASNSGSINTEAFF.

The rearrangement joins TRBV28 to TRBJ1-3; 8 bases line up with TRBD1. Unmatched junction bases numbered 13, after V lost 7 bases and J lost 8 bases. Germline V gene lookup returns CDR1 MDHEN and CDR2 SYDVKM. The CDR3 runs 15 residues. CDR3 DNA: TGTGCCAGCAAGAGGACAGGGAGGAATTTAGACACCATATATTTT. Protein product: CASKRTGRNLDTIYF.

The J gene is TRBJ1-5, the V gene TRBV2; D is unresolved. The CDR3 sequence is 14 residues long. V lost 3 bases, J lost 9 bases, and 15 bases lay in between. In germline, CDR1 is SNHLY, CDR2 FYNNEI. CDR3 sequence (DNA): TGTGCCAGCAGTGATGAGGGAAGTTTAAGGCCCCAGCATTTT. Encoded protein: CASSDEGSLRPQHF.

The chain employs TRBV2 and TRBJ2-2, with 7 bases lining up with TRBD1. V gave up 9 bases and J gave up 0 bases; unmatched junction bases: 16. The V gene's germline CDR1 is SNHLY and CDR2 FYNNEI. This CDR3 comprises 18 residues. CDR3 DNA sequence: TGTGCCAGAACCGCGGACAGGAGTCCCTTCGCGAACACCGGGGAGCTGTTTTTT. Its translation is CARTADRSPFANTGELFF.

The V call is TRBV4-3, the J call TRBJ1-4; 9 bases fit TRBD1. V lost 4 bases, J lost 7 bases, and 4 bases stayed unmatched. CDR1 and CDR2 from the germline V gene are LGHNA and YSLEER. This CDR3 is 14 amino acids long. The CDR3 reads CASSRRDRVEKLFF. The CDR3, as DNA: TGCGCCAGCAGCCGCCGGGACAGGGTTGAAAAACTGTTTTTT.

This chain links TRBV7-7 with TRBJ2-3; 10 nucleotides agree with TRBD1. This CDR3 has 15 amino acids. Germline V gene data show CDR1 as SSHAT and CDR2 as FNYEAQ (reference sequence). V was pared by 5 bases and J by 3 bases, with 5 bases of the junction left unmatched. DNA of the CDR3: TGTGCCAGCAGCCCCGGGACAGGGGAAACAGATACGCAGTATTTT. Protein product: CASSPGTGETDTQYF.

The chain employs TRBV10-1 and TRBJ2-3; a possible D gene is TRBD2 (5 bases). The CDR3 is 15 residues long. V was cut by 3 bases and J by 4 bases, with 14 bases left in between. Germline V CDR1 and CDR2: WNHNN, SYGVQD (reference sequence). The DNA for the CDR3 is TGCGCCAGCAGTGATGTTACCGAGGGCCCAGATACGCAGTATTTT. Protein sequence: CASSDVTEGPDTQYF.

The V gene is TRBV7-3, the J gene TRBJ2-5; TRBD2 matches 7 bases. Germline V lookup: CDR1 SGHTA, CDR2 FQGTGA. Trimming at V came to 5 bases and at J to 2 bases, leaving 2 bases not matched to a gene. The CDR3 sequence is 13 residues long. In nucleotides, the CDR3 is TGTGCCAGCAGCCTCGGGAGGCAAGAGACCCAGTACTTC. It yields the protein CASSLGRQETQYF.

The CDR3 loop reads CSADDRPEAFF. Written as DNA, the CDR3 is TGCAGTGCAGACGACAGGCCTGAAGCTTTCTTT. The chain combines TRBV20-1 with TRBJ1-1, with a tentative D call TRBD1 (6 bases). Trimming cost V 6 bases and J 6 bases, with 11 bases left between them. CDR1 and CDR2 (germline): DFQATT, SNEGSKA (reference sequence). The CDR3 loop spans 11 amino acids.

The rearrangement joins TRBV6-4 to TRBJ2-3, with D perhaps TRBD2 (5 bases). Germline V gives CDR1 MRHNA, CDR2 SNTAGT. The CDR3 consists of 15 residues. V lost 6 bases and J lost 1, with 14 bases in between. The CDR3 nucleotides read TGTGCCAGCAGCCCTGAGGGCAGAGGCACAGATACGCAGTATTTT. It codes for CASSPEGRGTDTQYF.

This clone was found once. The chain links TRBV11-2 to TRBJ1-2, with D perhaps TRBD1 (5 bases). Germline values: CDR1 SGHAT, CDR2 FQNNGV. The CDR3 totals 12 residues. The germline V and J ends were trimmed by 5 bases and 8 bases, with 12 bases remaining between them. The CDR3 region is CASSQGLPGYTF. The CDR3 DNA reads TGTGCCAGCAGCCAGGGACTCCCGGGCTACACCTTC.

The chain has TRBV19 and TRBJ1-5; 9 bases fit TRBD1. V lost 5 bases to trimming and J lost 3 bases; unmatched junction nucleotides: 5. Germline CDR1 and CDR2: LNHDA and SQIVND (reference sequence). The CDR3 runs to 15 residues. CDR3 loop: CASSLGQGLNQPQHF. CDR3 in DNA: TGTGCCAGTAGTCTGGGACAGGGACTCAATCAGCCCCAGCATTTT.

The chain combines TRBV6-2 or TRBV6-3 with TRBJ2-7; TRBD1 is a possible D gene (5 bases). The CDR3 spans 14 residues. Germline loops: CDR1 MNHEY, CDR2 SVGEGT. V lost 5 bases and J lost 0, with 11 bases in between. The CDR3 DNA is TGTGCCAGCAGTCCAACGACAGTCTCCTACGAGCAGTACTTC. As protein: CASSPTTVSYEQYF.

The rearrangement links TRBV9 to TRBJ2-1; 13 bases line up with TRBD2. CDR3 size: 15 residues. CDR1 SGDLS and CDR2 YYNGEE come from the germline V gene. V lost 6 bases, J lost 4 bases, and 4 bases stayed unmatched. The CDR3 coding sequence is TGTGCCAGCACCACGACTAGCGGGGGGTACAATGAGCAGTTCTTC. Translated, it gives CASTTTSGGYNEQFF. The variable domain in full, completed from reference TRBV9 and TRBJ2-1, reads DSGVTQTPKHLITATGQRVTLRCSPRSGDLSVYWYQQSLDQGLQFLIQYYNGEERAKGNILERFSAQQFPDLHSELNLSSLELGDSALYFCASTTTSGGYNEQFFGPGTRLTVL.

The chain links TRBV5-4 to TRBJ2-7, with 8 bases that match TRBD1. There are 14 residues in the CDR3. The junction had 8 bases not matched to a gene; V was cut back by 4 bases and J by 5 bases. Germline CDR1 reads SGHNT; CDR2 reads YYREEE (reference sequence). The CDR3 DNA reads TGTGCCAGCAGCACGGACAGGGAGATAAACGAGCAGTACTTC. This encodes CASSTDREINEQYF.

The DNA of the CDR3 is TGTGCCAGCAGCGTATATGCAGAGAACACTGAAGCTTTCTTT. Translating gives CASSVYAENTEAFF. The V gene is TRBV9, the J gene TRBJ1-1; D not certain. The germline V and J ends were trimmed by 1 base and 1 base, with 8 bases remaining between them. The CDR3 length is 14 residues. Germline V gene data show CDR1 as SGDLS and CDR2 as YYNGEE.